The entry below describes one T cell receptor beta chain. V lost 1 base and J lost 7, with 13 bases in between. CDR3 length equals 15 residues. CDR1 and CDR2 (germline): SGHAT, FQDESV (reference sequence). Produced via immunoSEQ multiplex PCR; TCRdb's table is partial and in-frame only. The sample yields 350,000 to 450,000 clones, around 90% seen once. The data were obtained in a study of control samples from healthy donors and cancer patients. The receptor comes from a man aged 35 to 55 with head and neck cancer. The chain joins TRBV11-1 to TRBJ1-4; D is uncertain. Sequences were obtained from PBMCs. The chain's CDR3 is CASSLETGGGEKLFF. For the CDR3, the DNA is TGTGCCAGCAGCTTAGAGACGGGAGGTGGTGAAAAACTGTTTTTT.